This T cell receptor beta chain comes out of a study of cytomegalovirus exposure and HLA in healthy donors. The PCR used 60 Vbeta and 13 Jbeta primers. Clones were read by immunoSEQ multiplex PCR, and TCRdb kept only the in-frame ones, dropping some. The sample holds some 150,000 clones; around 62% are singletons and the top ten take less than 3%. This clone was counted a few times. The source of this sequence is a man aged 35 to 55 in good health and CMV-seronegative. Sequenced: PBMCs.

For the CDR3, the DNA is TGTGCCAGCAGCAGGAGGGGGCAGGGTGAAAAACTGTTTTTT. Its protein product is CASSRRGQGEKLFF. V gene TRBV5-4 combines with J gene TRBJ1-4, with TRBD1 matching 7 bases. The CDR3 extends over 14 amino acids. Germline CDR1 is SGHNT and CDR2 is YYREEE (reference sequence). V trimming: 4 bases; J trimming: 7 bases; junction bases outside the gene matches: 7.